The entry below gives a single TCR beta chain sequence along with its context. The sample originates from a study of blood T cell repertoires in COVID-19. Study context: Specimens from acute and convalescent COVID-19 originated in the United States, Italy and Spain. Nucleic acid was either cDNA or gDNA, and it came from T cells, B-cell-depleted T cells, or PBMCs.

CDR1 is SNHLY, CDR2 FYNNEI, per germline. V lost 6 bases and J lost 3, with 9 bases in between. There are 12 residues in the CDR3. Under the authors' procedure: Estimation of nucleated cell counts relied on the amplification of reference gene primers. TCRdb's copy holds only in-frame clones and misses some; the assay was immunoSEQ multiplex PCR. D and trimming were read from the DNA, whereas the V and J calls and clone size are those reported in that table. The sample includes a few hundred thousand clones, 80% to 90% of them seen just once. This chain joins TRBV2 and TRBJ2-7; D possibly corresponds to TRBD2 (5 bases). This TCR derives from a woman aged 25 to 39 with active or convalescent COVID-19. The sequenced sample was peripheral blood. The CDR3 bases are TGTGCCAGCAGGAGGACTCTCTACGAGCAGTACTTC. Amino acid sequence: CASRRTLYEQYF.